This T cell receptor beta chain stems from a study of T cells in Graves' hyperthyroidism and ophthalmopathy (dated by TCRdb to the late 2010s). In terms of the full investigation: To identify distinguishing TCR V-J signatures, a discovery cohort of around 100 patients was used, comprising 43 with Graves' ophthalmopathy and about 59 with stable Graves' hyperthyroidism. An independent validation cohort of around 19 hyperthyroidism patients and approximately 17 patients who later progressed to ophthalmopathy tested prospective prediction of ophthalmopathy. The 100 or so discovery patients were randomly divided into training and test sets at a 7:3 ratio. Thyroid tissue and blood T-cell repertoires from six Graves' hyperthyroidism patients were also compared in the study. Following sampling, methimazole starting at 30 mg daily was given to hyperthyroidism patients, and high-dose intravenous methylprednisolone was given to ophthalmopathy patients. According to the paper, TCR Vbeta CDR3 sequencing was carried out on 135 peripheral blood samples, which came from over 40 ophthalmopathy, some 73 hyperthyroidism and approximately 17 progressor patients.

The junction shows trimming of 4 bases on V and 4 bases on J, plus 14 bases between the germline ends. CDR1 and CDR2 are read off the germline V gene as SGHDN and FVKESK. The CDR3, cysteine through phenylalanine, is 16 amino acids long. The CDR3 DNA has 48 bases and is translated from base 1. General study outcomes and caveats: Most expanded thyroid clonotypes (frequency above 0.001) were also found in blood, which suggests that blood repertoires may mirror thyroid immune responses. In validation, the model predicted progression to ophthalmopathy a median of around 6.5 months before onset, with approximately 70% sensitivity and 72.22% specificity. Sample size was not statistically predetermined, and investigators were not blinded to group allocation. In cross-validation, a model built on a 13 V-J signature told ophthalmopathy apart from stable hyperthyroidism with 85% to 90% sensitivity and about 81% specificity, and in testing the same model reached 80%/75%.

Comments on this clonotype: There is no known antigen for this receptor. Per-base quality was not reported, and no clone a single base away is much larger than it.

TCR beta CDR3 regions were amplified from RNA transcripts. A first-round RT-PCR of the TCR CDR3 used the HTBI primer set with the Qiagen OneStep RT-PCR kit. Libraries were constructed in a second round of multiplex PCR, after which size selection and purification were performed. The libraries were sequenced on an Illumina HiSeq2000 using paired-end 100 bp reads. Per the authors' processing: Raw data were processed with SOAPnuke, discarding reads with adapters, uncalled bases, mean Phred below 15, or no exact constant-primer or identifier match. COPE v1.2.5 was used to merge high-quality paired reads, and clonotypes were defined as unique nucleotide sequences. MiTCR v1.1 was used to align clonotypes to the IMGT TRBV, TRBD and TRBJ reference segments. Analysis was restricted to V-J combinations with a frequency above 0.0001, which covered 99.2% of repertoires. The TCS score was defined as the ratio of F50 (clonal expansion) to E x V (chaos), calculated using BLOSUM62-based TCRdist between CDR3 peptides within each V-J. Welch's t-statistics and random forest reduced 450 to 600 V-J features to roughly 13, which were used in a naive Bayes classifier (R e1071). Thyroid-blood repertoire similarity was quantified with the Morisita-Horn index. TCRdb reprocessed the public reads (quality trimming at Q25 with fastp, clone calling with MiXCR) and kept in-frame beta chains. Identical CDR3 protein sequences are pooled into one entry, listed with their most common genes and DNA. These V and J calls are TCRdb output, not the study's own analysis. The sample records 500,000 to 600,000 distinct CDR3 sequences, 40% to 50% of which are singletons. The ten largest make up 44% of the sample.

Any patient with an uncontrolled infection, another autoimmune disease, pregnancy or lactation was excluded. Diagnoses were based on clinical symptoms, serum thyroxine and TRAb, thyroid ultrasound and orbital computed tomography. Total RNA was extracted using Trizol reagent, and RNA quality was assessed on an Agilent 2100 Bioanalyzer. Sequencing was performed on peripheral blood or thyroid tissue (not recorded which). The receptor was derived from an adult woman with Graves' disease, either hyperthyroidism or ophthalmopathy (not recorded which). The rearranged segments are TRBV14 and TRBJ2-6; a tentative D call is TRBD2 (5 bases match). This receptor has the CDR3 CASSPWTGTGANVLTF. The bases are TGTGCCAGCAGCCCTTGGACGGGAACCGGGGCCAACGTCCTGACTTTC.